The entry that follows covers one T cell receptor beta chain sequence. The antigen it binds to is not known. No quality values exist for individual bases; no much larger clone is one base distant. TCRbeta CDR3 regions were amplified from genomic DNA using the immunoSEQ Assay, a bias-controlled multiplex PCR. The original methods were these. The number of nucleated cells in each sample was estimated from the amplification of reference gene primers within the assay. Sequence reads were collapsed and filtered to measure the absolute abundance of every unique TCRbeta CDR3 rearrangement. For each sample, productive Simpson clonality was calculated as the square root of Simpson's diversity index across productive rearrangements. Held by TCRdb, this immuneACCESS table contains in-frame sequences only and omits some clones. Under half of the omission traces to an unresolved V gene where checked; the cause of the rest is unknown. The V and J calls and the clone size are those of that table, but D and trimming were determined from the DNA. This sample is represented by 250,000 or so clones; more than 70% of them were singletons. The ten largest clones take up over 2% of the sample.

From the cysteine up to the phenylalanine, the CDR3 has a length of 16 residues. The read is trimmed to its CDR3 DNA, 48 bases read in frame from base 1. The germline V gene encodes CDR1 MRHNA and CDR2 SNTAGT. Trimming takes 6 bases from V and 2 bases from J, and the germline ends sit 20 bases apart. In the prospective study, participants were 18 to 89 years old, resided in 25 or so geographic areas of the United States, and were enrolled through a virtual design. To assign participants to cohorts, the prospective study relied on clinical history that participants themselves reported in a screening survey and a study questionnaire. ImmuneRACE Cohort 3 recovered participants were defined by two consecutive negative NP/OP PCR tests, healthcare professional clearance, or symptom resolution. Mobile phlebotomists in the prospective study collected whole blood, serum and a nasopharyngeal or oropharyngeal swab from every participant. Over an approximately 2-month period, participants in the prospective study had the option of providing additional blood draws and questionnaires. Before DNA extraction, prospective study blood samples were shipped either frozen or at room temperature.

These data are taken from a study of blood T cell repertoires in COVID-19 (dated by TCRdb to about 2020). In terms of the full investigation: Collaborator samples came from the United States, Italy and Spain and covered acute and convalescent phases of COVID-19. The prospective study material was composed of cDNA or gDNA derived from T cells, B-cell-depleted T cells, or PBMCs. Deeply sampled blood TCRbeta repertoires from subjects exposed to, actively infected with, or recovered from COVID-19 were included in the dataset. The repertoires were released in a freely available public database intended as a resource for research on the immune response to SARS-CoV-2. Samples were obtained from the ongoing ImmuneRACE study (first 160 participants) and from 950 to 1,500 subjects provided by 6 global collaborators. Sample metadata almost always included a de-identified subject ID, COVID-19 status, age in years and sex. HLA class I and class II types, where available, came from metadata supplied by the sample provider rather than from assay-based typing.

Study-wide findings and limitations: Clinical and demographic metadata were provided uncurated, with the amount varying by source and participant.

Sample: PBMCs or T cells enriched from blood (not recorded which). The TCR comes from a woman aged 45-60 years who had recovered from COVID-19. The chain employs TRBV6-4 and TRBJ2-7; the D region possibly corresponds to TRBD2 (6 bases align). The CDR3 protein is CASRLRWGEVTYEQYF. The sequenced DNA is TGTGCCAGCAGGCTGAGGTGGGGGGAGGTAACCTACGAGCAGTACTTC.